This entry is about one TCR beta chain. No cognate antigen has been identified for it. Relative to the germline gene, one junction end is altered; a read error may explain this. The data are from a study of blood T cell repertoires in COVID-19 (dated by TCRdb to between 2020 and 2021). Background on the whole study: Samples from collaborators originated in the United States, Italy and Spain and spanned both the acute and convalescent phases of COVID-19. The material from the prospective study consisted of cDNA or gDNA derived from T cells, B-cell-depleted T cells, or PBMCs. The dataset comprised deeply sampled blood TCRbeta repertoires from subjects exposed to, actively infected with, or recovered from COVID-19. The repertoires were released in a freely available public database intended as a resource for research on the immune response to SARS-CoV-2. The samples were drawn from two sources: the first 160 participants of the ongoing ImmuneRACE study, and 1,200 or so subjects contributed by 6 global collaborators. Nearly every sample came with metadata listing a de-identified subject ID, COVID-19 status, age in years and sex. Where HLA class I and class II types were available, the types were taken from metadata supplied by the sample provider, not from assay-based typing. Findings and caveats that apply to the study as a whole: The amount of clinical and demographic metadata varied by source and participant and was provided uncurated.

Collaborating institutions collected whole blood in K2EDTA tubes following their own protocols. Collaborator samples were shipped for TCRbeta analysis as frozen whole blood, isolated PBMCs, or DNA extracted from either sample type. TCRbeta CDR3 regions were amplified from genomic DNA using the immunoSEQ Assay, a bias-controlled multiplex PCR. In the source study's methods: The number of nucleated cells in each sample was estimated from the amplification of reference gene primers within the assay. To quantify the absolute abundance of each unique TCRbeta CDR3 rearrangement, sequence reads were collapsed and filtered. Productive Simpson clonality was computed per sample as the square root of Simpson's diversity index over productive rearrangements. TCRdb's version of the immuneACCESS table is confined to in-frame rearrangements and falls short of the full clone set. An unresolved V gene accounts for under half of the shortfall where checked; the remainder is of unknown origin. V and J calls and clone size follow that table, whereas D and trimming were derived from the DNA. The sample table holds 73,000 or so clones, of which around 92% were seen once. Together, the top ten hold roughly 13% of the sample.

The sequence came from a human donor with active COVID-19. The donor label of this sample is uncertain. Material for sequencing was peripheral blood.

The DNA is TGCGCCAGCTCGAAGATAGGCGGGACAGCTAGCTTC. This gives the protein CASSKIGGTASF. The chain couples TRBV10-1 to TRBJ2-7; tentative D gene TRBD1, with 7 bases matching. Inclusive of the bounding cysteine and phenylalanine, the CDR3 is 12 residues long. Only the CDR3 DNA stays, 36 bases, in frame from base 1. The germline V gene (reference sequence) yields WNHNN for CDR1 and SYGVQD for CDR2.